Listed below are T cell receptor beta chains from one sample, sequenced in a study of blood T cells in healthy people across ages. Via MiXCR, TCRdb re-called the 5' RACE reads, giving one row per CDR3 protein. There are approximately 600,000 distinct CDR3 sequences in the sample; under 65% occur only once, and 30% to 45% lies in the top ten. Input material: blood. The receptor set was obtained from a man between 60 and 75 years old in good health. The CDR3 runs from the conserved cysteine through the conserved F or W. D genes are given only for firm matches. A clone size is listed for some rows: how often the clone was seen (once, few, many), or a class if it is expanded.

TRBV7-2	15	TRBD1	-	TRBJ2-5	TGTGCCAGCAGCTCCGGACAGGGCCCCCAAGAGACCCAGTACTTC	CASSSGQGPQETQYF
TRBV6-5	15	TRBD1	-	TRBJ1-2	TGTGCCAGCAGTTACCGACAGGGTCCTAACTATGGCTACACCTTC	CASSYRQGPNYGYTF
TRBV5-1	14	TRBD1	-	TRBJ1-1	TGCGCCAGCAGACCTCAGACAGGGTCCCCTGAAGCTTTCTTT	CASRPQTGSPEAFF
TRBV21-1	18	-	-	TRBJ2-5	TGTGCCAGCAGCAAATTCGCTAGCGGGGGAGCTCGTGGAGAGACCCAGTACTTC	CASSKFASGGARGETQYF
TRBV27	21	-	-	TRBJ2-3	TGTGCCAGCATTTCCCCTTACGGGGGGCTCGATCCCCACTATAGCACAGATACGCAGTATTTT	CASISPYGGLDPHYSTDTQYF
TRBV29-1	11	-	-	TRBJ2-7	TGCAGCGTGGGACAACTCTACGAGCAGTACTTC	CSVGQLYEQYF
TRBV4-1	17	-	-	TRBJ2-7	TGCGCCAGCAGCCAAGATCGGGTTCTAAGCTCCTACAATGAGCAGTACTTC	CASSQDRVLSSYNEQYF
TRBV12-5	14	-	-	TRBJ2-5	TGTGCTAGTGGTCCCGGGACGGAACAAGAGACCCAGTACTTC	CASGPGTEQETQYF
TRBV5-1	15	TRBD2	-	TRBJ2-1	TGCGCCAGCCTGGGGGGACTAGCGGGCAACAATGAGCAGTTCTTC	CASLGGLAGNNEQFF
TRBV7-9	14	TRBD1	-	TRBJ2-1	TGTGCCAGCAGGCCAACAGGGGGCACGGATGAGCAGTTCTTC	CASRPTGGTDEQFF
TRBV12-5	13	-	-	TRBJ2-1	TGTGCTAGTGGTTTGGACGTCGGCAATGAGCAGTTCTTC	CASGLDVGNEQFF
TRBV12-3/TRBV12-4	16	TRBD1	-	TRBJ2-1	TGTGCCAGCAGTTCCCGGGACAGGGGGAGTAGCAATGAGCAGTTCTTC	CASSSRDRGSSNEQFF
TRBV20-1	15	-	-	TRBJ1-4	TGCAGTGCTAGAGATATGGGCCGCTATAATGAAAAACTGTTTTTT	CSARDMGRYNEKLFF
TRBV7-2	15	-	few	TRBJ1-1	TGTGCCAGCAGCTCCGCGGGGCAGGGGATGGCTGAAGCTTTCTTT	CASSSAGQGMAEAFF
TRBV5-1	15	-	once	TRBJ2-5	TGCGCCAGCAGCTTGGCGGTCGCGGTTTACAATGAGCAGTACTTC	CASSLAVAVYNEQYF
TRBV29-1	12	-	-	TRBJ1-2	TGCAGCGCCACGAACGACAGGAGACGCTACACCTTC	CSATNDRRRYTF